This T cell receptor beta chain was captured by sequencing in a study of graft-versus-host responses after intestinal transplantation. Study information: Recipients had multivisceral, liver-intestinal, or isolated intestinal transplants. Every transplant recipient was induced with anti-thymocyte globulin, then maintained on tacrolimus and steroids for roughly 3 years. General observations from the study: Early after transplant, HvG clones declined as circulating GvH clones peaked.

The CDR3 sequence is 19 residues long. Trimming took 0 bases from V and 4 from J; bases not matched to a gene: 12. CDR1 and CDR2 from the germline V gene are LNHDA and SQIVND (reference sequence). About this clone: Its antigen is not identified.

Clones were sequenced by immunoSEQ multiplex PCR, and TCRdb holds only the in-frame ones, with some missing. The data contain about 110,000 clones, around 94% of them seen just once; the ten biggest clones take up approximately 0.22%. This sequence joins TRBV19 and TRBJ2-1; the match to TRBD2 covers 10 bases. Material: unstimulated CD4+ T cells sorted from spleen or lymph node cells, obtained before transplant. This TCR was sampled from a human donor who was the organ donor for an intestinal transplant. CDR3 bases: TGTGCCAGTAGTATAGATAGGGGGCTAGCGGGAGTATCATACAATGAGCAGTTCTTC. This gives the protein CASSIDRGLAGVSYNEQFF.